This T cell receptor (beta chain) came from a study of T cells in Graves' hyperthyroidism and ophthalmopathy. In making diagnoses, clinical symptoms, serum thyroxine and TRAb, thyroid ultrasound and orbital computed tomography were all used. Findings and caveats of the study: The model foresaw ophthalmopathy a median roughly 6 months prior to onset.

This CDR3 spans 15 amino acids. Germline V gives CDR1 LGHNA, CDR2 YSLEER. V was trimmed by 4 bases and J by 2 bases, leaving 13 bases between them. The TCR beta CDR3 regions underwent amplification using RNA transcripts as the source. Researchers ran a first-round RT-PCR on the TCR CDR3 using the HTBI primer set. TCRdb re-called the multiplex PCR reads with MiXCR, one entry per CDR3 protein. The sample lists more than 55,000 distinct CDR3 sequences; around 50% were seen once. This clonotype has a single count. The antigen is not known. The rearrangement links TRBV4-3 to TRBJ2-3; no clear D. Sequenced: blood. The source is a woman in her sixties or seventies with Graves' ophthalmopathy. CDR3 sequence: CASSPTGRYTDTQYF. The CDR3 bases are TGCGCCAGCAGCCCGACTGGCCGTTACACAGATACGCAGTATTTT.